This is a list of T cell receptor beta chains from one sample in a study of metastatic and nonmetastatic thyroid tumors. TCRdb re-called clones via MiXCR from the PCR reads. The table records 8,000 to 9,500 clones, roughly 31% of them present only once. Sequencing was carried out using tumor tissue. Receptors originate from a female donor with papillary thyroid cancer or a benign thyroid nodule (not recorded which). Some clones in this sample may be carry-over from other donors' samples. The CDR3 runs from the conserved cysteine through the conserved F or W. The D gene is left open where the match is weak. Clone size, where shown, is once, few, many, or a class for clones that have expanded.

cdr3_aa: CSARTSVGTDVHEQYF
cdr3_nt: TGCAGTGCGCGAACCTCTGTCGGGACGGACGTCCACGAGCAGTACTTC
d_call: .
v_call: TRBV20-1
j_call: TRBJ2-7
clone_size: .

cdr3_aa: CASSSSAGVTNEQFF
cdr3_nt: TGTGCCAGCAGCTCCTCGGCGGGAGTGACAAATGAGCAGTTCTTC
d_call: TRBD2
v_call: TRBV7-3
j_call: TRBJ2-1
clone_size: .

cdr3_aa: CAIQAGGPIGEQYF
cdr3_nt: TGTGCCATCCAGGCAGGGGGCCCAATTGGCGAGCAGTACTTC
d_call: TRBD1
v_call: TRBV28
j_call: TRBJ2-7
clone_size: few

cdr3_aa: CASSQESGNYGYTF
cdr3_nt: TGCGCCAGCAGCCAAGAGTCAGGGAACTATGGCTACACCTTC
d_call: .
v_call: TRBV4-1
j_call: TRBJ1-2
clone_size: .

cdr3_aa: CASQAFPGDGSYEQYF
cdr3_nt: TGTGCCAGCCAAGCCTTCCCAGGGGATGGCTCCTACGAGCAGTACTTC
d_call: .
v_call: TRBV2
j_call: TRBJ2-7
clone_size: medium-sized

cdr3_aa: CSARPLAVPYEQYF
cdr3_nt: TGCAGTGCTAGACCCCTAGCGGTGCCCTACGAGCAGTACTTC
d_call: TRBD2
v_call: TRBV20-1
j_call: TRBJ2-7
clone_size: .

cdr3_aa: CASSLGQGIFYEQYF
cdr3_nt: TGTGCCAGCAGCCTTGGACAGGGAATCTTTTACGAGCAGTACTTC
d_call: TRBD1
v_call: TRBV5-6
j_call: TRBJ2-7
clone_size: .

cdr3_aa: CASSYSGTASLNYGYTF
cdr3_nt: TGTGCCAGCAGTTACTCCGGGACGGCCTCTCTAAATTATGGCTACACCTTC
d_call: .
v_call: TRBV6-2/TRBV6-3
j_call: TRBJ1-2
clone_size: .

cdr3_aa: CASSHALGPDTQYF
cdr3_nt: TGTGCCAGCAGCCACGCTTTGGGGCCGGACACCCAGTACTTC
d_call: .
v_call: TRBV7-6
j_call: TRBJ2-4
clone_size: .

cdr3_aa: CASSFAGGSYEQYF
cdr3_nt: TGTGCCAGCAGCTTCGCAGGGGGCTCCTACGAGCAGTACTTC
d_call: TRBD1
v_call: TRBV11-2
j_call: TRBJ2-7
clone_size: .

cdr3_aa: CASSLRGTRYEQYF
cdr3_nt: TGTGCCAGCAGTTTACGCGGGACTCGGTACGAGCAGTACTTC
d_call: .
v_call: TRBV12-3/TRBV12-4
j_call: TRBJ2-7
clone_size: few

cdr3_aa: CSARPTGELFF
cdr3_nt: TGCAGTGCTAGACCCACCGGGGAGCTGTTTTTT
d_call: .
v_call: TRBV20-1
j_call: TRBJ2-2
clone_size: .

cdr3_aa: CASSESQGGLTDTQYF
cdr3_nt: TGTGCCAGCAGTGAAAGCCAGGGGGGCCTCACAGATACGCAGTATTTT
d_call: .
v_call: TRBV6-1
j_call: TRBJ2-3
clone_size: many

cdr3_aa: CASRALTTGGELFF
cdr3_nt: TGTGCCAGCAGGGCCTTGACCACGGGCGGGGAGCTGTTTTTT
d_call: .
v_call: TRBV2
j_call: TRBJ2-2
clone_size: .

cdr3_aa: CASSFIPSPGEQYF
cdr3_nt: TGTGCCAGCAGTTTCATACCTTCACCCGGCGAGCAGTACTTC
d_call: .
v_call: TRBV12-3/TRBV12-4
j_call: TRBJ2-7
clone_size: few

cdr3_aa: CASSLYEGFNNEQFF
cdr3_nt: TGTGCCAGCAGCTTGTACGAGGGGTTTAACAATGAGCAGTTCTTC
d_call: .
v_call: TRBV7-6
j_call: TRBJ2-1
clone_size: many

cdr3_aa: CASTGEAEEAFF
cdr3_nt: TGTGCCAGCACTGGTGAGGCGGAGGAAGCTTTCTTT
d_call: .
v_call: TRBV7-9
j_call: TRBJ1-1
clone_size: .

cdr3_aa: CASSLERDGEETQYF
cdr3_nt: TGTGCCAGCAGCTTAGAGCGGGATGGTGAGGAGACCCAGTACTTC
d_call: TRBD2
v_call: TRBV7-9
j_call: TRBJ2-5
clone_size: .

cdr3_aa: CASSYAGISSYEQYF
cdr3_nt: TGTGCCAGCAGTTATGCGGGGATCAGCTCCTACGAGCAGTACTTC
d_call: .
v_call: TRBV6-2/TRBV6-3
j_call: TRBJ2-7
clone_size: few

cdr3_aa: CASSFGTDNEKLFF
cdr3_nt: TGCGCCAGCAGCTTCGGGACAGATAATGAAAAACTGTTTTTT
d_call: TRBD1
v_call: TRBV5-1
j_call: TRBJ1-4
clone_size: .

cdr3_aa: CASSPGVVDGYTF
cdr3_nt: TGTGCCAGCAGTCCAGGGGTCGTTGATGGCTACACCTTC
d_call: .
v_call: TRBV6-1
j_call: TRBJ1-2
clone_size: .

cdr3_aa: CASSLEVYYEQFF
cdr3_nt: TGCGCCAGCAGCTTGGAGGTTTATTATGAGCAGTTCTTC
d_call: .
v_call: TRBV5-1
j_call: TRBJ2-1
clone_size: .

cdr3_aa: CASSWTLEGGNEQFF
cdr3_nt: TGCGCCAGCTCCTGGACTCTCGAAGGGGGTAATGAGCAGTTCTTC
d_call: .
v_call: TRBV10-2
j_call: TRBJ2-1
clone_size: few

cdr3_aa: CATSREGDEQFF
cdr3_nt: TGTGCCACCAGCAGAGAGGGGGATGAGCAGTTCTTC
d_call: .
v_call: TRBV15
j_call: TRBJ2-1
clone_size: few

cdr3_aa: CASSWSGIPSVLTF
cdr3_nt: TGTGCCAGCAGTTGGTCAGGGATTCCTTCCGTCCTGACTTTC
d_call: .
v_call: TRBV28
j_call: TRBJ2-6
clone_size: few

cdr3_aa: CAISGREAQETQYF
cdr3_nt: TGTGCCATCAGCGGCAGGGAGGCCCAAGAGACCCAGTACTTC
d_call: .
v_call: TRBV10-3
j_call: TRBJ2-5
clone_size: .

cdr3_aa: CASSYSGTQEQFF
cdr3_nt: TGTGCCAGCAGTTATAGCGGGACCCAAGAGCAGTTCTTC
d_call: TRBD2
v_call: TRBV3-1
j_call: TRBJ2-1
clone_size: few

cdr3_aa: CASSPVLGVDEQYF
cdr3_nt: TGTGCCAGCAGTCCTGTACTGGGAGTCGACGAGCAGTACTTC
d_call: .
v_call: TRBV12-3/TRBV12-4
j_call: TRBJ2-7
clone_size: medium-sized

cdr3_aa: CASIGGERTNEHFF
cdr3_nt: TGTGCCAGTATCGGAGGTGAGCGAACCAATGAGCATTTCTTC
d_call: .
v_call: TRBV19
j_call: TRBJ2-1
clone_size: .